Below are 27 T cell receptor beta chains sequenced from a single sample in a study of shared clonotypes between healthy human individuals. As defined, naive CD8 cells were CD45RO-negative and positively selected for CCR7, with terminally differentiated effector memory CD45RA+ cells excluded. Clones were sequenced by immunoSEQ multiplex PCR, and TCRdb holds only the in-frame ones, with some missing. The sample lists over 2 million clones, approximately 95% occurring once. Sequencing input: naive CD8+ T cells sorted from blood. The receptor set was obtained from a man aged 18 to 30 in good health.

The chain employs TRBV9 and TRBJ1-2; D is ambiguous. The CDR3 consists of 14 residues. Per the germline V gene, CDR1 is SGDLS and CDR2 is YYNGEE. Trimming pared 4 bases from V and 8 bases from J, leaving 18 bases between. The CDR3 DNA follows: TGTGCCAGCAGCCCCGTGGGCGGACCCCTGGGCTACACCTTC. Translating it yields CASSPVGGPLGYTF.

The genes are TRBV11-1 and TRBJ2-3; 13 positions match TRBD2. Trimming took 8 bases from V and 2 from J; bases not matched to a gene: 10. CDR3 length: 17 amino acids. From germline, CDR1 is SGHAT and CDR2 FQDESV (reference sequence). CDR3 sequence: CASYPWTSGGYTDTQYF. The CDR3 region has the DNA TGTGCCAGCTACCCCTGGACTAGCGGGGGTTACACAGATACGCAGTATTTT.

The rearrangement uses TRBV2 and TRBJ2-3; D is unresolved. This CDR3 has 14 amino acids. Trimming left V 3 bases short and J 4 bases short, with 11 bases between. Germline values: CDR1 SNHLY, CDR2 FYNNEI. The CDR3 nucleotides are TGTGCCAGCAGTGACACTCCCCTGGCAGATACGCAGTATTTT. Translated: CASSDTPLADTQYF. The variable domain in full, with the rest retrieved from reference TRBV2 and TRBJ2-3, is EPEVTQTPSHQVTQMGQEVILRCVPISNHLYFYWYRQILGQKVEFLVSFYNNEISEKSEIFDDQFSVERPDGSNFTLKIRSTKLEDSAMYFCASSDTPLADTQYFGPGTRLTVL.

V usage is TRBV5-6 and J usage is TRBJ1-1; D is uncertain. The CDR3 runs to 13 residues. CDR1 is SGHDT, CDR2 YYEEEE, per germline. With 4 bases removed from V and 5 bases from J, the gap between germline ends came to 12 bases. CDR3 amino acids: CASSQNPGTEAFF. The DNA of the CDR3 is TGTGCCAGCAGCCAAAACCCGGGGACTGAAGCTTTCTTT.

The rearrangement links TRBV19 to TRBJ1-2, with D unresolved. The germline V and J ends were trimmed by 3 bases and 2 bases, with 13 bases remaining between them. The CDR3 extends over 15 amino acids. Germline V gene lookup returns CDR1 LNHDA and CDR2 SQIVND (reference sequence). The CDR3 DNA is TGTGCCAGTAGTATCTATATATCTTTAAACTATGGCTACACCTTC. This codes for CASSIYISLNYGYTF.

This clone has only one observation. This rearrangement joins TRBV4-1 to TRBJ2-6; maybe TRBD2 (5 bases). The CDR3 contains 14 residues. V was trimmed by 9 bases and J by 2 bases, leaving 11 bases between them. CDR1 and CDR2 from the germline V gene are MGHRA and YSYEKL. The CDR3 sequence: CASSIGAGANVLTF. Here the CDR3 DNA reads TGCGCCAGTTCAATCGGGGCTGGGGCCAACGTCCTGACTTTC.

This clone was picked up one time. V gene TRBV7-9 combines with J gene TRBJ1-5; D gene ambiguous. Trimming cost V 2 bases and J 1 base, with 9 bases left between them. This CDR3 is built from 15 residues. Per the germline V gene, CDR1 is SEHNR and CDR2 is FQNEAQ (reference sequence). As DNA, the CDR3 is TGTGCCAGCAGCTTAAGCTTTGGGAGCAATCAGCCCCAGCATTTT. As protein: CASSLSFGSNQPQHF. The whole variable domain, filled in from reference TRBV7-9 and TRBJ1-5, reads DTGVSQNPRHKITKRGQNVTFRCDPISEHNRLYWYRQTLGQGPEFLTYFQNEAQLEKSRLLSDRFSAERPKGSFSTLEIQRTEQGDSAMYLCASSLSFGSNQPQHFGDGTRLSIL.

The chain combines TRBV21-1 with TRBJ1-1. TRBV21-1 is noted as a pseudogene. The CDR3 is 15 amino acids. For the CDR3, the DNA is TGTCCCCGAACGGGAGGGGAGCAGGGGTACACTGAAGCTTTCTTT. This translates into CPRTGGEQGYTEAFF.

V usage is TRBV7-6 and J usage is TRBJ2-5; tentatively, D is TRBD1 or TRBD2 (6 bases each). V lost 2 bases, J lost 5 bases, and 12 bases lay in between. Germline values: CDR1 SGHVS, CDR2 FNYEAQ. The CDR3 is 14 amino acids. The CDR3 is CASSLWGAEETQYF. Written as DNA, the CDR3 is TGTGCCAGCAGCTTATGGGGGGCCGAGGAGACCCAGTACTTC.

The chain is built from TRBV2 and TRBJ2-3; tentatively, D is TRBD2 (6 bases). Germline loops: CDR1 SNHLY, CDR2 FYNNEI. Deletions cut 11 bases from V and 6 bases from J, with 27 bases between. CDR3 length: 16 residues. This CDR3 reads CAFREGEEGNRDTQYF. CDR3 DNA sequence: TGTGCCTTTCGTGAGGGCGAGGAGGGGAACAGGGATACGCAGTATTTT.

This chain uses TRBV28 with TRBJ1-3; a possible D gene is TRBD1 (5 bases). The CDR3 has 17 amino acids. Per germline, CDR1 MDHEN and CDR2 SYDVKM. With 5 bases removed from V and 0 bases from J, the gap between germline ends came to 17 bases. The CDR3 loop reads CASSTGGGVFSGNTIYF. CDR3 nucleotide sequence: TGTGCCAGCAGTACCGGAGGAGGGGTTTTCTCTGGAAACACCATATATTTT.

The chain uses TRBV7-6 and TRBJ2-1; 10 positions match TRBD2. J lost 3 bases, V lost 5 bases, and 7 bases had no gene match. Germline V lookup: CDR1 SGHVS, CDR2 FNYEAQ. The CDR3 spans 16 residues. CDR3 residues: CASSPTKRGGYNEQFF. The CDR3 DNA follows: TGTGCCAGCAGCCCCACCAAGCGGGGGGGCTACAATGAGCAGTTCTTC.

The gene calls are TRBV6-5 and TRBJ1-5; 10 nucleotides align to TRBD1. The V segment lost 5 bases and the J segment 2 bases; nucleotides outside the gene matches: 3. The CDR3 contains 15 residues. Germline assignment: CDR1 MNHEY and CDR2 SVGAGI. The chain's CDR3 is CASSAGTGGNQPQHF. CDR3 coding DNA: TGTGCCAGCAGTGCGGGGACAGGGGGCAATCAGCCCCAGCATTTT.

This chain uses TRBV4-1 with TRBJ2-1; 9 nucleotides match TRBD2. Germline CDR1 and CDR2: MGHRA and YSYEKL. This CDR3 spans 19 amino acids. The J segment lost 7 bases and the V segment lost 6 bases, leaving 22 bases of the junction unmatched. The chain's CDR3 is CASSSTFGPQSGRKNEQFF. The CDR3 DNA is TGCGCCAGCAGTTCGACTTTCGGGCCCCAAAGCGGGAGGAAAAATGAGCAGTTCTTC.

The chain employs TRBV5-6 and TRBJ1-5; no reliable D call. The CDR3 has 17 residues. The ends were cut back, 0 bases at V and 0 bases at J, with 13 bases in the middle. In germline, CDR1 is SGHDT, CDR2 YYEEEE. The CDR3 DNA sequence: TGTGCCAGCAGCTTGGGGGTTGGGAGTTATAGCAATCAGCCCCAGCATTTT. Translated, it gives CASSLGVGSYSNQPQHF.

This clone was counted a few times. The chain has TRBV2 and TRBJ2-1; perhaps TRBD1 as D (7 bases). V lost 6 bases and J 3 bases, leaving 18 bases between the germline ends. Per germline, CDR1 SNHLY and CDR2 FYNNEI. This CDR3 has 16 residues. In DNA form, the CDR3 reads TGTGCCAGCAGGGGGGGACAGTTGGGGCTCTACAATGAGCAGTTCTTC. It encodes CASRGGQLGLYNEQFF. Together with reference TRBV2 and TRBJ2-1, the CDR3 gives the full variable domain: EPEVTQTPSHQVTQMGQEVILRCVPISNHLYFYWYRQILGQKVEFLVSFYNNEISEKSEIFDDQFSVERPDGSNFTLKIRSTKLEDSAMYFCASRGGQLGLYNEQFFGPGTRLTVL.

Note on this clone: Other DNA sequences in this specimen translate into the identical CDR3. The rearrangement joins TRBV7-9 to TRBJ1-1, with TRBD1 matching over 7 bases. The CDR3 is made up of 14 amino acids. V shed 5 bases, J shed 4 bases, and the junction held 7 bases outside the gene matches. From germline, CDR1 is SEHNR and CDR2 FQNEAQ (reference sequence). Written as DNA, the CDR3 is TGTGCCAGCAGCCTAGGGGGCGAGGGCACTGAAGCTTTCTTT. Protein: CASSLGGEGTEAFF.

The chain uses TRBV2 and TRBJ2-1; a possible D gene is TRBD1 (6 bases). Trimming removed 3 bases from V and 4 bases from J, with 13 bases in between. This CDR3 contains 15 residues. Germline CDR1 and CDR2: SNHLY and FYNNEI. The CDR3 reads CASSDPRGAYNEQFF. As DNA, the CDR3 is TGTGCCAGCAGTGATCCCAGGGGAGCTTACAATGAGCAGTTCTTC.

V is TRBV11-2 and J is TRBJ2-2; possibly TRBD2 for D (6 bases). CDR1 is SGHAT, CDR2 FQNNGV, per germline. CDR3 size: 16 residues. V shed 1 base and J shed 4 bases, with 13 bases lying between them. The CDR3 DNA follows: TGTGCCAGCAGCTTAGTTCCGGGGGTCGGCACCGGGGAGCTGTTTTTT. Amino acids: CASSLVPGVGTGELFF. Full variable domain (remainder filled in from reference TRBV11-2 and TRBJ2-2): EAGVAQSPRYKIIEKRQSVAFWCNPISGHATLYWYQQILGQGPKLLIQFQNNGVVDDSQLPKDRFSAERLKGVDSTLKIQPAKLEDSAVYLCASSLVPGVGTGELFFGEGSRLTVL.

This clone has more than one count but fewer than ten. The CDR3 protein is CAWSNQDVEPQHF. Written as DNA, the CDR3 is TGTGCCTGGAGTAATCAGGATGTGGAGCCCCAGCATTTT. The chain recombines TRBV30 with TRBJ1-5; no firm D call. V was clipped by 2 bases and J by 8 bases, with 13 bases between them. Germline CDR1 GTSNPN, CDR2 SVGIG (reference sequence). The CDR3 length is 13 residues.

This chain joins TRBV13 and TRBJ1-6; 7 positions agree with TRBD1. J lost 3 bases, V lost 2 bases, and 4 bases had no gene match. The CDR3 extends over 16 amino acids. The germline gives CDR1 PRHDT, CDR2 FYEKMQ (reference sequence). CDR3 DNA: TGTGCCAGCAGCTTAACTTCAGGGGGCTATAATTCACCCCTCCACTTT. This encodes CASSLTSGGYNSPLHF.

This clone appeared once. This chain links TRBV5-1 with TRBJ2-1, with D perhaps matching TRBD1 or TRBD2 (5 bases each). The ends were cut back, 2 bases at V and 5 bases at J, with 8 bases in the middle. The length of the CDR3 is 13 residues. Germline-derived CDR1 and CDR2 are SGHRS and YFSETQ. CDR3 residues: CASSFGTNNEQFF. Written as DNA, the CDR3 is TGCGCCAGCAGCTTTGGGACCAACAATGAGCAGTTCTTC.

In its sample, this clone was seen once. This sequence joins TRBV9 and TRBJ2-2, with 8 bases that match TRBD1. With 3 bases clipped from V and 6 bases from J, the junction kept 10 bases outside the gene matches. This CDR3 spans 16 amino acids. Germline CDR1 reads SGDLS; CDR2 reads YYNGEE. The CDR3 here is CASSAPGTGVSGELFF. The CDR3 DNA sequence: TGTGCCAGCAGCGCCCCCGGGACAGGTGTTTCCGGGGAGCTGTTTTTT.

The chain carries TRBV19 and TRBJ1-5; a weak D match, TRBD1 (6 bases). This CDR3 spans 14 amino acids. Trimming left V 6 bases short and J 4 bases short, with 13 bases between. The germline V gene has CDR1 LNHDA and CDR2 SQIVND (reference sequence). CDR3 in amino acids: CASRPQGSNQPQHF. CDR3 bases: TGTGCCAGTAGACCTCAGGGGAGTAATCAGCCCCAGCATTTT.

In the case of this clone: This CDR3 is also generated by other DNA sequences in the sample. This chain connects TRBV19 to TRBJ2-7, with D tentatively TRBD2 (6 bases). The CDR3 is made up of 13 amino acids. V gave up 3 bases and J gave up 1 base, with 7 bases separating them. Germline loops: CDR1 LNHDA, CDR2 SQIVND (reference sequence). This CDR3 reads CASSMGTSYEQYF. The CDR3 DNA reads TGTGCCAGTAGTATGGGGACTTCCTACGAGCAGTACTTC.

The count of this clone is one. The rearrangement joins TRBV4-1 to TRBJ2-4, with D possibly matching TRBD1 (6 bases). Germline V gene data show CDR1 as MGHRA and CDR2 as YSYEKL. This CDR3 spans 15 amino acids. V was shortened by 0 bases and J by 7 bases, with 13 bases between the two germline ends. CDR3 amino acids: CASSQESRGWNIQYF. In DNA form, the CDR3 reads TGCGCCAGCAGCCAAGAATCCAGGGGTTGGAACATTCAGTACTTC.

The V call is TRBV7-8, the J call TRBJ2-7, with D possibly TRBD2 on 6 matching bases. CDR3 length equals 15 residues. V dropped 5 bases and J dropped 3 bases, with 17 bases sitting between them. Germline V gene lookup returns CDR1 SGHVS and CDR2 FQNEAQ. The CDR3 region has the DNA TGTGCCAGCAGCGCCCCCCGGGAGCTAAACTACGAGCAGTACTTC. It yields the protein CASSAPRELNYEQYF.